Given below is one T cell receptor beta chain in context. This CDR3 is 15 amino acids long. V was pared by 4 bases and J by 0 bases, with 5 bases of the junction left unmatched. Germline assignment: CDR1 SGDLS and CDR2 YYNGEE. In the original processing: Quantification of nucleated cells was approximated via reference gene primer amplification. TCRdb's copy holds only in-frame clones and misses some; the assay was immunoSEQ multiplex PCR. That table furnishes V, J and clone size, whereas the DNA furnished D and trimming. The sample lists over 100,000 clones, around 88% occurring once. This record belongs to a study of blood T cell repertoires in COVID-19.

Sequenced sample: peripheral blood. The rearrangement links TRBV9 to TRBJ2-5; 8 positions agree with TRBD1. This TCR was sampled from a man aged 45-65 years with acute or convalescent COVID-19. As DNA, the CDR3 is TGTGCCAGCAGCCCCAGGGGGCAGTACCAAGAGACCCAGTACTTC. Protein: CASSPRGQYQETQYF.